This T cell receptor beta chain is from a study of CD8 T cells in Susac syndrome. Germline V gives CDR1 SNHLY, CDR2 FYNNEI. V lost 4 bases, J lost 3 bases, and 9 bases lay in between. The length of the CDR3 is 13 residues. The sample holds a few counts of this clonotype. Reverse transcription of roughly 0.5 to 1 ug RNA was carried out with random hexamers. Amplification of the TCR beta CDR3 was carried out by immunoSEQ multiplex PCR, which spanned a total of 54 Vbeta and 13 Jbeta segments. One entry per CDR3 protein, called by TCRdb with MiXCR from the immunoSEQ multiplex PCR reads. Seen here are a few hundred thousand distinct CDR3 sequences, 85% to 90% observed once, and the top ten hold around 0.12%.

This chain joins TRBV2 and TRBJ1-2, with a possible D match to TRBD1 (6 bases). Input material: CD8+ T cells from PBMCs. The TCR sequence derives from a human donor with multiple sclerosis. The CDR3 sequence: CASSGNRDYGYTF. CDR3 DNA sequence: TGTGCCAGCAGTGGGAACAGGGACTATGGCTACACCTTC.